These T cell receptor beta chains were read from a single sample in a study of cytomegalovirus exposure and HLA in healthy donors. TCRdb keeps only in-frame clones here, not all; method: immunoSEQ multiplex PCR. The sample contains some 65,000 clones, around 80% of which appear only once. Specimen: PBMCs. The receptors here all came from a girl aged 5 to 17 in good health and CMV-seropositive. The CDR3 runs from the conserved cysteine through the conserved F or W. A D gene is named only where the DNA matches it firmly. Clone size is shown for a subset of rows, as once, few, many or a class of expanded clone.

CDR3 DNA: TGTGCCAGCAGCCGCGACAGGGATACTGAAGCTTTCTTT
CDR3 protein: CASSRDRDTEAFF
D gene: TRBD1
clone size: NA
V gene: TRBV6-5
J gene: TRBJ1-1

CDR3 DNA: TGTGCCAGCAGTCGACAGGGGGAGGCCTACGAGCAGTACTTC
CDR3 protein: CASSRQGEAYEQYF
D gene: TRBD1
clone size: few
V gene: TRBV6-1
J gene: TRBJ2-7

CDR3 DNA: TGTGCCAGTGCGTCAGCGGGAGTAGACGATGAGCAGTTCTTC
CDR3 protein: CASASAGVDDEQFF
D gene: TRBD2
clone size: NA
V gene: TRBV14
J gene: TRBJ2-1

CDR3 DNA: TGTGCCAGCAGCGCGGGACAGGCTAACCACTATGGCTACACCTTC
CDR3 protein: CASSAGQANHYGYTF
D gene: TRBD1
clone size: NA
V gene: TRBV5-4
J gene: TRBJ1-2

CDR3 DNA: TGTGCCAGCAGGGGGGGACCCCCTCCCTACGAGCAGTACTTC
CDR3 protein: CASRGGPPPYEQYF
D gene: NA
clone size: NA
V gene: TRBV7-2
J gene: TRBJ2-7

CDR3 DNA: TGTGCCACCGGGGGGGGCTCAGATCAGCCCCAGCATTTT
CDR3 protein: CATGGGSDQPQHF
D gene: NA
clone size: once
V gene: TRBV6-1
J gene: TRBJ1-5

CDR3 DNA: TGTGCCAGCAGTATTGGACAGGGGTATGGCTACACCTTC
CDR3 protein: CASSIGQGYGYTF
D gene: TRBD1
clone size: NA
V gene: TRBV11-2
J gene: TRBJ1-2

CDR3 DNA: TGTGCCAGCAGCCCCCGACAGGGTTTAGAGACCCAGTACTTC
CDR3 protein: CASSPRQGLETQYF
D gene: TRBD1
clone size: many
V gene: TRBV7-6
J gene: TRBJ2-5

CDR3 DNA: TGTGCCAGCAGTTCGGACAGGGGGCAAGTTGGCATTCAGTACTTC
CDR3 protein: CASSSDRGQVGIQYF
D gene: TRBD1
clone size: NA
V gene: TRBV28
J gene: TRBJ2-4

CDR3 DNA: TGCGCCAGCAGCTTGGCGCTAGCGGGACTGACCGGGGAGCTGTTTTTT
CDR3 protein: CASSLALAGLTGELFF
D gene: TRBD2
clone size: few
V gene: TRBV5-1
J gene: TRBJ2-2

CDR3 DNA: TGTGCCTGGAGTGCCCCGGGGGGCGAGCAGTACTTC
CDR3 protein: CAWSAPGGEQYF
D gene: TRBD2
clone size: NA
V gene: TRBV30
J gene: TRBJ2-7

CDR3 DNA: TGTGCCAGCAGCTTGAGCACAGGGGCGAGAGGTTATGGCTACACCTTC
CDR3 protein: CASSLSTGARGYGYTF
D gene: TRBD1
clone size: NA
V gene: TRBV5-4
J gene: TRBJ1-2

CDR3 DNA: TGCGCCAGCAGCTGGGACAGGGGAGGAACTGAAGCTTTCTTT
CDR3 protein: CASSWDRGGTEAFF
D gene: TRBD1
clone size: few
V gene: TRBV5-1
J gene: TRBJ1-1

CDR3 DNA: TGTGCCAGCAGCTTTTCGGTTGAAAACAGGGGGCGAGGCTACACCTTC
CDR3 protein: CASSFSVENRGRGYTF
D gene: TRBD1
clone size: NA
V gene: TRBV7-9
J gene: TRBJ1-2

CDR3 DNA: TGCAGTGCACACGAAGGCTACACCTTC
CDR3 protein: CSAHEGYTF
D gene: NA
clone size: NA
V gene: TRBV20-1
J gene: TRBJ1-2

CDR3 DNA: TGTGCCAGCAGCCGACAGAAGTTGGCCATCTACGAGCAGTACTTC
CDR3 protein: CASSRQKLAIYEQYF
D gene: NA
clone size: NA
V gene: TRBV28
J gene: TRBJ2-7

CDR3 DNA: TGTGCCAGCAGCCCTAGCGGGGGGACCACAGATACGCAGTATTTT
CDR3 protein: CASSPSGGTTDTQYF
D gene: TRBD2
clone size: NA
V gene: TRBV6-4
J gene: TRBJ2-3

CDR3 DNA: TGTGCCAGCAGCGGACAGGGTAACCATAATTCACCCCTCCACTTT
CDR3 protein: CASSGQGNHNSPLHF
D gene: TRBD1
clone size: NA
V gene: TRBV5-5
J gene: TRBJ1-6

CDR3 DNA: TGTGCCTGGAGCGGGACTAGCGGTTACCAAGAGACCCAGTACTTC
CDR3 protein: CAWSGTSGYQETQYF
D gene: TRBD2
clone size: NA
V gene: TRBV30
J gene: TRBJ2-5

CDR3 DNA: TGCAGTGCTACGAACAGGGGAGTTCTGTTCTTC
CDR3 protein: CSATNRGVLFF
D gene: TRBD1
clone size: NA
V gene: TRBV20-1
J gene: TRBJ2-1

CDR3 DNA: TGCGCCAGCAGCCAGGGGCCAGGGCAAGAGACCCAGTACTTC
CDR3 protein: CASSQGPGQETQYF
D gene: NA
clone size: NA
V gene: TRBV4-1
J gene: TRBJ2-5

CDR3 DNA: TGTGCCAGCAAGACCCGGGGACTAGCAGATGGGGAGTGGGAGACCCAGTACTTC
CDR3 protein: CASKTRGLADGEWETQYF
D gene: TRBD2
clone size: NA
V gene: TRBV6-7
J gene: TRBJ2-5

CDR3 DNA: TGCAGCGTTTACGGGGGTAGCACAGATACGCAGTATTTT
CDR3 protein: CSVYGGSTDTQYF
D gene: NA
clone size: few
V gene: TRBV29-1
J gene: TRBJ2-3

CDR3 DNA: TGTGCCTGCGCGAAAGGACAACCCACAGATACGCAGTATTTT
CDR3 protein: CACAKGQPTDTQYF
D gene: NA
clone size: NA
V gene: TRBV6-6
J gene: TRBJ2-3

CDR3 DNA: TGTGCCAGTAGTAGTGGGGACTTCGCGATGTACGAGCAGTACTTC
CDR3 protein: CASSSGDFAMYEQYF
D gene: NA
clone size: once
V gene: TRBV19
J gene: TRBJ2-7

CDR3 DNA: TGCAGCGTCGCTAACCTAGGACAGGGTCCCACCGGGGAGCTGTTTTTT
CDR3 protein: CSVANLGQGPTGELFF
D gene: TRBD1
clone size: NA
V gene: TRBV29-1
J gene: TRBJ2-2

CDR3 DNA: TGTGCCAGCAGCTTAGGAGGGGGGGGGAATTCTTACGAGCAGTACTTC
CDR3 protein: CASSLGGGGNSYEQYF
D gene: NA
clone size: once
V gene: TRBV7-2
J gene: TRBJ2-7

CDR3 DNA: TGTGCCATACAAGCCGGACAGGGGCGAGCGAACACTGAAGCTTTCTTT
CDR3 protein: CAIQAGQGRANTEAFF
D gene: TRBD1
clone size: NA
V gene: TRBV10-3
J gene: TRBJ1-1